One sample yielded the 6 T cell receptor beta chains listed below, sequenced in a study of blood T cells in healthy people across ages (dated by TCRdb to the mid-2010s). Library creation used 5' RACE. The reads were generated on an Illumina HiSeq 2500. The second PCR ran for about 7 to 11 cycles and used a J-beta primer mix along with a sample-barcoded 5' primer. TCRdb passed the public sequencing reads through fastp at Q25 and MiXCR, retaining productive beta sequences. Every CDR3 protein is listed once, alongside the most common genes and DNA of its rows. A total of around 1.5 million distinct CDR3 sequences appear in this sample, around two fifths of them only once. Roughly 7.7% of the sample comes from the top ten. The sequencing sample was made of blood. Receptors were obtained from a young woman in good health.

The chain uses TRBV25-1 and TRBJ2-7; tentative D call: TRBD2 (6 bases). This CDR3 is built from 14 residues. Trimming cost V 3 bases and J 3 bases, with 12 bases left between them. Per germline, CDR1 MGHDK and CDR2 SYGVNS. The chain's CDR3 is CASSDPRGYYEQYF. As DNA, the CDR3 is TGTGCCAGCAGTGATCCCCGGGGGTACTACGAGCAGTACTTC.

The genes are TRBV29-1 and TRBJ1-2, with D possibly TRBD1 on 5 matching bases. The CDR3 consists of 14 residues. The V gene's germline CDR1 is SQVTM and CDR2 ANQGSEA. V was cut by 3 bases and J by 6 bases, with 17 bases left in between. CDR3 region: CSVDWDVMGNGYTF. The CDR3 region has the DNA TGCAGCGTTGATTGGGACGTTATGGGAAATGGCTACACCTTC.

This clonotype was counted a few times. The chain couples TRBV3-1 to TRBJ2-3; possible D gene TRBD2, 6 bases. The germline V gene has CDR1 LGHDT and CDR2 YNNKEL (reference sequence). The length of the CDR3 is 15 residues. The V end was cut by 4 bases, the J end by 6 bases, with 17 bases between. The CDR3 DNA reads TGTGCCAGCAGCCGAGGGAGGAACGACATGGATACGCAGTATTTT. This codes for CASSRGRNDMDTQYF.

The J gene is TRBJ1-2, the V gene TRBV6-5; the D is unclear. The germline V gene has CDR1 MNHEY and CDR2 SVGAGI. CDR3 length: 15 residues. The V and J ends lost 2 bases and 4 bases respectively, with 14 bases between them. Written as DNA, the CDR3 is TGTGCCAGCAGTTACGCCGTGACCCACCCCTATGGCTACACCTTC. Protein: CASSYAVTHPYGYTF.

This clonotype has just a few counts. This rearrangement joins TRBV5-1 to TRBJ2-2; D possibly corresponds to TRBD1 (5 bases). Between the trimmed V and J ends, which lost 0 bases and 5 bases, there was a span of 11 bases. Per the germline V gene, CDR1 is SGHRS and CDR2 is YFSETQ. The CDR3 has 15 residues. Here the CDR3 reads CASSLAGRDTGELFF. The CDR3 bases are TGCGCCAGCAGCTTGGCTGGCAGGGATACCGGGGAGCTGTTTTTT.

This clonotype was recorded at least ten times. The chain links TRBV5-1 to TRBJ2-5; D is undetermined. CDR3 size: 13 residues. CDR1 is SGHRS, CDR2 YFSETQ, per germline. Trimming removed 4 bases at V and 4 bases at J, with 11 bases between. The CDR3 region is CASSRTSRETQYF. The DNA for the CDR3 is TGCGCCAGCAGCCGGACCAGCAGAGAGACCCAGTACTTC.